The 32 T cell receptor beta chains given below trace back to one sample, sequenced in a study of response to subunit inactivated influenza vaccine. TCRdb recomputed calls from the RT-PCR reads with MiXCR, one row per CDR3 protein. The table includes 450,000 to 600,000 distinct CDR3 sequences, approximately 7.7% detected once. Sequencing was performed on PBMCs from blood, taken roughly 24 months after vaccination. The receptors shown here come from a man aged 45-69 years who received an inactivated influenza vaccine.

The rearrangement links TRBV6-1 to TRBJ2-2, with D unresolved. Trimming took off 2 bases at V and 9 bases at J, with 7 bases between the two ends. Germline lookup yields CDR1 MNHNS and CDR2 SASEGT. The CDR3 spans 12 residues. CDR3 amino acids: CASSEIIRELFF. CDR3 DNA: TGTGCCAGCAGTGAAATTATTAGGGAGCTGTTTTTT.

In its sample, this clonotype was seen a few times. The chain combines TRBV4-3 with TRBJ1-1; 9 bases agree with TRBD1. This CDR3 has 14 amino acids. With 5 bases clipped from V and 5 bases from J, the junction kept 6 bases outside the gene matches. The germline gives CDR1 LGHNA, CDR2 YSLEER. The CDR3 loop reads CASSSGQGWTEAFF. CDR3 nucleotide sequence: TGCGCCAGCAGCTCCGGACAGGGGTGGACTGAAGCTTTCTTT.

The sample holds many counts of this clonotype. The chain couples TRBV20-1 to TRBJ2-1; D not resolved. Trimming removed 4 bases at V and 0 bases at J, with 7 bases between. The CDR3 is made up of 13 amino acids. CDR1 and CDR2 from the germline V gene are DFQATT and SNEGSKA (reference sequence). The CDR3 coding sequence is TGCAGTGCTACAGGTTACTCCTACAATGAGCAGTTCTTC. This encodes CSATGYSYNEQFF.

The chain joins TRBV12-5 to TRBJ2-6, with 9 nucleotides matching TRBD1. With V trimmed by 5 bases and J by 1 base, 6 bases remained unmatched. The V gene's germline CDR1 is LGHNT and CDR2 FRNRAP. The CDR3 length is 17 residues. The CDR3 bases are TGTGCTAGTGGTCTATCGGGACAGGGTTCTGGGGCCAACGTCCTGACTTTC. This codes for CASGLSGQGSGANVLTF.

This chain links TRBV5-1 with TRBJ2-5; 8 bases match TRBD2. The germline V gene has CDR1 SGHRS and CDR2 YFSETQ. V lost 2 bases and J lost 2; bases outside the gene matches: 5. This CDR3 has 15 residues. In DNA form, the CDR3 reads TGCGCCAGCAGCTTCGGGGCTAGCGGGCAAGAGACCCAGTACTTC. This translates into CASSFGASGQETQYF.

This clonotype was found a few times. The gene calls are TRBV7-3 and TRBJ2-1; 9 positions match TRBD2. CDR1 and CDR2 (germline): SGHTA, FQGTGA. This CDR3 is built from 17 residues. V was pared by 5 bases and J by 7 bases, with 15 bases of the junction left unmatched. CDR3 coding DNA: TGTGCCAGCAGCACCCGGGGGGGAGCGGGAGGTCGGAATGAGCAGTTCTTC. It codes for CASSTRGGAGGRNEQFF. The whole variable domain, filled in from reference TRBV7-3 and TRBJ2-1, reads GAGVSQTPSNKVTEKGKYVELRCDPISGHTALYWYRQSLGQGPEFLIYFQGTGAADDSGLPNDRFFAVRPEGSVSTLKIQRTERGDSAVYLCASSTRGGAGGRNEQFFGPGTRLTVL.

This clonotype was counted a few times. V usage is TRBV24-1 and J usage is TRBJ2-1; D gene uncertain. Trimming took 2 bases from V and 8 from J, leaving 3 bases between them. This CDR3 spans 11 amino acids. CDR1 KGHDR and CDR2 SFDVKD come from the germline V gene. CDR3 region: CATSDWDEQFF. CDR3 bases: TGTGCCACCAGTGATTGGGATGAGCAGTTCTTC.

A few counts support this clonotype. The rearrangement uses TRBV20-1 and TRBJ2-3; the D gene is possibly TRBD2 (5 bases). The V end lost 6 bases, the J end lost 3 bases, and 13 bases lay between the germline ends. The CDR3 covers 13 residues. Germline CDR1 reads DFQATT; CDR2 reads SNEGSKA (reference sequence). CDR3 amino acids: CSAKREGTDTQYF. DNA for the CDR3: TGCAGTGCCAAGAGGGAAGGAACAGATACGCAGTATTTT.

In its sample, this clonotype was seen a few times. The chain employs TRBV3-1 and TRBJ2-7, with D possibly TRBD1 on 6 matching bases. Trimming took 4 bases from V and 7 from J, leaving 8 bases between them. The CDR3 totals 11 residues. The germline V gene has CDR1 LGHDT and CDR2 YNNKEL (reference sequence). CDR3: CASSRTGEQYF. For the CDR3, the DNA is TGTGCCAGCAGCCGAACAGGGGAGCAGTACTTC.

This clonotype was detected a few times. The chain joins TRBV30 to TRBJ2-1; D may be TRBD1 or TRBD2 (5 bases each). The germline gives CDR1 GTSNPN, CDR2 SVGIG (reference sequence). V lost 3 bases, J lost 1 base, and 13 bases lay in between. The CDR3 sequence is 15 residues long. In DNA, the CDR3 is TGTGCCTGGAGATCACCGGGACCATCCTACAATGAGCAGTTCTTC. This gives the protein CAWRSPGPSYNEQFF.

A remark on this clonotype: The conserved phenylalanine or tryptophan normally closing the CDR3 is absent here, so this likely arose from a read error. The chain carries TRBV6-5 and TRBJ1-2, with no clear D. The CDR3 has 13 amino acids. The germline V and J ends were trimmed by 0 bases and 2 bases, with 4 bases remaining between them. The germline gives CDR1 MNHEY, CDR2 SVGAGI. The CDR3 nucleotides are TGTGCCAGCAGTTACTCAGAGAACTATGGCTACACCCTC. It codes for CASSYSENYGYTL.

The rearrangement uses TRBV7-2 and TRBJ2-5, with 11 bases aligning to TRBD1. CDR1 and CDR2 (germline): SGHTA, FQGNSA. There are 15 residues in the CDR3. The junction had 5 bases not matched to a gene; V was cut back by 3 bases and J by 5 bases. CDR3 in DNA: TGTGCCAGCAGCTTCGGACAGGGGGCGCGGGAGACCCAGTACTTC. Protein: CASSFGQGARETQYF.

This clonotype was picked up many times. V and J are TRBV7-2 and TRBJ2-1; D is ambiguous. The CDR3 runs to 14 residues. CDR1 is SGHTA and CDR2 is FQGNSA in the germline V gene. Trimming cost V 0 bases and J 6 bases, with 9 bases left between them. CDR3: CASSLAQVANEQFF. The CDR3 region has the DNA TGTGCCAGCAGCTTAGCCCAAGTAGCCAATGAGCAGTTCTTC.

Worth noting for this clonotype: This may arise from a read error, as a much more abundant clone is one base away. This chain connects TRBV4-3 to TRBJ1-1; 7 nucleotides match TRBD1. The V and J ends lost 2 bases and 0 bases, in that order; junction bases with no gene match: 15. CDR1 is LGHNA, CDR2 YSLEER, per germline. The CDR3 spans 19 residues. For the CDR3, the DNA is TGCGCCAGCAGCCAAAACCTTGGGACAGCCGATTATATGAACACTGAAGCTTTCTTT. Amino acids: CASSQNLGTADYMNTEAFF.

This clonotype was observed at least ten times. The rearrangement uses TRBV6-2 or TRBV6-3 and TRBJ2-1; the D gene is possibly TRBD1 (6 bases). Germline V gives CDR1 MNHEY, CDR2 SVGEGT. This CDR3 is built from 12 residues. Trimming took off 2 bases at V and 13 bases at J, with 12 bases between the two ends. The CDR3 here is CASSYEPGQQFF. In nucleotides, the CDR3 is TGTGCCAGCAGTTACGAACCGGGACAACAGTTCTTC.

The chain uses TRBV9 and TRBJ2-2; D might be TRBD1 (5 bases). The CDR3 spans 16 residues. Trimming took off 1 base at V and 6 bases at J, with 16 bases between the two ends. Germline V gene lookup returns CDR1 SGDLS and CDR2 YYNGEE. This CDR3 is CASSVFSFGQPGELFF. CDR3 sequence (DNA): TGTGCCAGCAGCGTATTCTCTTTTGGACAACCCGGGGAGCTGTTTTTT.

The chain carries TRBV6-5 and TRBJ1-1; D call uncertain. The CDR3 sequence is 11 residues long. V was clipped by 2 bases and J by 12 bases, with 10 bases between them. The germline gives CDR1 MNHEY, CDR2 SVGAGI. Here the CDR3 DNA reads TGTGCCAGCAGTTACCGGGGTAGTACTTTCTTT. Protein product: CASSYRGSTFF.

The CDR3 loop is CASSTGASSTDTQYF. DNA for the CDR3: TGTGCCAGCAGTACAGGGGCTTCTAGCACAGATACGCAGTATTTT. V and J are TRBV28 and TRBJ2-3, with 7 bases that match TRBD1. CDR1 is MDHEN, CDR2 SYDVKM, per germline. V shed 5 bases, J shed 0 bases, and the junction held 5 bases outside the gene matches. The CDR3 sequence is 15 residues long.

This clonotype was seen ten or more times. The chain couples TRBV4-3 to TRBJ1-4; 8 bases fit TRBD1. This CDR3 is built from 16 residues. The V gene end was trimmed by 3 bases and the J gene end by 0 bases; junction bases not matched to a gene: 3. Germline values: CDR1 LGHNA, CDR2 YSLEER. The CDR3 DNA sequence: TGCGCCAGCAGCCAGGAGACAGGGGCAACTAATGAAAAACTGTTTTTT. Encoded protein: CASSQETGATNEKLFF.

This clonotype has more than one count but fewer than ten. The rearrangement uses TRBV9 and TRBJ2-1; D could derive from TRBD1 or TRBD2 (7 bases each). V lost 4 bases, J lost 9 bases, and 20 bases lay in between. Germline-derived CDR1 and CDR2 are SGDLS and YYNGEE. The CDR3 is 15 amino acids. CDR3: CASSPRQGGSGEQFF. The CDR3 DNA is TGTGCCAGCAGCCCTCGGCAGGGGGGGAGTGGTGAGCAGTTCTTC.

The sample holds many counts of this clonotype. The chain couples TRBV10-3 to TRBJ2-3; the match to TRBD1 covers 8 bases. This CDR3 has 14 amino acids. Trimming removed 8 bases from V and 2 bases from J; junction bases left unmatched: 6. Germline CDR1 reads ENHRY; CDR2 reads SYGVKD. This chain's CDR3 is CAIQGAEFTDTQYF. Here the CDR3 DNA reads TGTGCCATCCAGGGGGCCGAATTCACAGATACGCAGTATTTT.

The rearrangement links TRBV7-9 to TRBJ1-2; 8 bases are a match to TRBD1. CDR1 and CDR2 from the germline V gene are SEHNR and FQNEAQ (reference sequence). Trimming removed 5 bases from V and 4 bases from J; junction bases left unmatched: 6. The CDR3 is 14 residues long. As DNA, the CDR3 is TGTGCCAGCAGCCCTGAAGACAGGGGCTATGGCTACACCTTC. This codes for CASSPEDRGYGYTF. The full variable domain, rest sourced from reference TRBV7-9 and TRBJ1-2, is DTGVSQNPRHKITKRGQNVTFRCDPISEHNRLYWYRQTLGQGPEFLTYFQNEAQLEKSRLLSDRFSAERPKGSFSTLEIQRTEQGDSAMYLCASSPEDRGYGYTFGSGTRLTVV.

The rearrangement joins TRBV7-2 to TRBJ2-1; D might be TRBD2 (5 bases). This CDR3 comprises 14 residues. V lost 2 bases, J lost 10 bases, and 15 bases lay in between. Germline V lookup: CDR1 SGHTA, CDR2 FQGNSA. The CDR3 protein is CASSLKGSGWEQFF. CDR3 sequence (DNA): TGTGCCAGCAGCTTAAAGGGTTCGGGGTGGGAGCAGTTCTTC.

This clonotype appeared a few times. The chain recombines TRBV5-1 with TRBJ2-7, with D possibly being TRBD2 (5 bases). The V gene's germline CDR1 is SGHRS and CDR2 YFSETQ. Trimming took 4 bases from V and 5 from J, leaving 13 bases between them. The CDR3 covers 13 residues. The CDR3 sequence is CASSDVLGDEQYF. Written as DNA, the CDR3 is TGCGCCAGCAGCGACGTCCTCGGGGACGAGCAGTACTTC.

The chain combines TRBV20-1 with TRBJ2-7; 8 bases align to TRBD2. The V gene end was trimmed by 0 bases and the J gene end by 9 bases; junction bases not matched to a gene: 13. CDR1 and CDR2 from the germline V gene are DFQATT and SNEGSKA (reference sequence). This CDR3 region has 15 residues. The CDR3 reads CSARDPREGALVQYF. The CDR3, as DNA: TGCAGTGCTAGAGATCCCCGGGAGGGAGCACTCGTGCAGTACTTC.

The chain recombines TRBV5-1 with TRBJ1-3, with TRBD1 as a possible D gene (6 bases). Germline V gives CDR1 SGHRS, CDR2 YFSETQ. The V and J ends lost 1 base and 0 bases respectively, with 11 bases between them. The CDR3 covers 16 residues. This CDR3 reads CASSLSGVNSGNTIYF. In nucleotides, the CDR3 is TGCGCCAGCAGCTTGTCAGGGGTGAACTCTGGAAACACCATATATTTT.

The chain is built from TRBV3-1 and TRBJ2-1; 10 nucleotides line up with TRBD1. This CDR3 region has 22 residues. V shed 0 bases, J shed 5 bases, and the junction held 22 bases outside the gene matches. Germline CDR1 LGHDT, CDR2 YNNKEL (reference sequence). This CDR3 reads CASSQDLMDRGIGVRIHNEQFF. The CDR3 DNA reads as TGTGCCAGCAGCCAAGATTTGATGGACAGGGGGATAGGAGTTAGGATACACAATGAGCAGTTCTTC.

This clonotype was detected many times. V usage is TRBV10-3 and J usage is TRBJ1-2; 8 bases line up with TRBD1. V trimming: 2 bases; J trimming: 5 bases; junction bases outside the gene matches: 7. This CDR3 spans 15 amino acids. Germline assignment: CDR1 ENHRY and CDR2 SYGVKD. CDR3 sequence (DNA): TGTGCCATCAGTGAGCTAACAGGGGGGTTATATGGCTACACCTTC. Encoded protein: CAISELTGGLYGYTF.

The chain is built from TRBV3-1 and TRBJ2-1; 9 nucleotides agree with TRBD1. The CDR3 contains 14 residues. V shed 7 bases, J shed 5 bases, and the junction held 6 bases outside the gene matches. The germline CDR1 and CDR2 sequences are LGHDT and YNNKEL (reference sequence). For the CDR3, the DNA is TGTGCCAGCAACACCGGGACAGGGAACAATGAGCAGTTCTTC. It specifies CASNTGTGNNEQFF.

This clonotype was detected many times. The CDR3 loop is CSVGGSPEQFF. Here the CDR3 DNA reads TGCAGCGTTGGAGGGTCCCCTGAGCAGTTCTTC. The chain is built from TRBV29-1 and TRBJ2-1, with D possibly TRBD2 on 5 matching bases. Between the trimmed V and J ends, which lost 4 bases and 9 bases, there was a span of 10 bases. CDR3 length: 11 residues. CDR1 is SQVTM, CDR2 ANQGSEA, per germline.

This clonotype was counted between two and nine times. This rearrangement joins TRBV28 to TRBJ2-1; no clear D gene. This CDR3 is 15 amino acids long. Trimming shortened V by 3 bases and J by 6 bases, and 15 bases separated the two germline ends. CDR1 and CDR2 from the germline V gene are MDHEN and SYDVKM. The CDR3 protein is CASSFRSRTSNEQFF. CDR3 DNA sequence: TGTGCCAGCAGTTTTCGGAGTCGTACTTCCAATGAGCAGTTCTTC.

This clonotype was seen many times. The chain joins TRBV29-1 to TRBJ2-1; D perhaps matches TRBD1 (5 bases). CDR3 size: 14 residues. Trimming pared 7 bases from V and 0 bases from J, leaving 13 bases between. Germline CDR1 is SQVTM and CDR2 is ANQGSEA. The CDR3 reads CSARAMSSYNEQFF. The CDR3 bases are TGCAGCGCCAGGGCCATGAGCTCCTACAATGAGCAGTTCTTC.